This T cell receptor beta chain was identified in a study of T cell responses to AZD1222 COVID-19 vaccine. Study-wide results and limits: Close to half of spike-specific TCRs reportedly recognize unmutated variant regions. Spike-wide coverage was observed for vaccine-associated CD4 TCRs, with dominant responses at 160-218 and 743-854.

Clones were sequenced by immunoSEQ multiplex PCR, and TCRdb holds only the in-frame ones, with some missing. In the table there are under 150,000 clones, more than 75% of which are singletons. As to this clone: No antigen is known for it.

There are 11 residues in the CDR3. In germline, CDR1 is MDHEN, CDR2 SYDVKM. V was cut by 9 bases and J by 8 bases, with 13 bases left in between. The V gene is TRBV28, the J gene TRBJ1-2; tentatively, D is TRBD1 (5 bases). This sequence was found in an adult in good health. This material consisted of peripheral blood, taken on day 0 of AZD1222 vaccination. The CDR3 loop is CARAQVYGYTF. The CDR3 DNA follows: TGTGCCAGGGCACAGGTATACGGCTACACCTTC.